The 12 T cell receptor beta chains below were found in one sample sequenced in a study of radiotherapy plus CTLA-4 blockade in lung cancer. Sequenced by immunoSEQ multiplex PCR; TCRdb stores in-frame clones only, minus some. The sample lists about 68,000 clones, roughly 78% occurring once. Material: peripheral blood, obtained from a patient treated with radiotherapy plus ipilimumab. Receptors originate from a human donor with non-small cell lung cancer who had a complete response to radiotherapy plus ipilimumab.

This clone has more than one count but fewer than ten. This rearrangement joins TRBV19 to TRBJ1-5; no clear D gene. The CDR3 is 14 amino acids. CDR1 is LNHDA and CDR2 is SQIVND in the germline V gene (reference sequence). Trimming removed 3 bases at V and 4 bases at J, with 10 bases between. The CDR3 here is CASSIEQPNQPQHF. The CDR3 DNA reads TGTGCCAGTAGTATTGAACAGCCAAATCAGCCCCAGCATTTT.

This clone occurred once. For the CDR3, the DNA is TGTGCCAGTAGGCACGGTGGGGACAGGGGAACCGGGGAGCTGTTTTTT. It translates to CASRHGGDRGTGELFF. This rearrangement joins TRBV19 to TRBJ2-2; TRBD1 agrees at 10 bases. Trimming removed 6 bases from V and 5 bases from J; junction bases left unmatched: 9. Germline lookup yields CDR1 LNHDA and CDR2 SQIVND (reference sequence). The CDR3 length is 16 residues.

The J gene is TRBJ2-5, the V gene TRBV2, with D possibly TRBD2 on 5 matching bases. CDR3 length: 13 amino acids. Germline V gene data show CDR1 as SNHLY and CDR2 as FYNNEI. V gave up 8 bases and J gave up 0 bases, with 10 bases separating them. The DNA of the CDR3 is TGTGCCAGCTGTCGGGAAAACCAAGAGACCCAGTACTTC. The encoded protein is CASCRENQETQYF.

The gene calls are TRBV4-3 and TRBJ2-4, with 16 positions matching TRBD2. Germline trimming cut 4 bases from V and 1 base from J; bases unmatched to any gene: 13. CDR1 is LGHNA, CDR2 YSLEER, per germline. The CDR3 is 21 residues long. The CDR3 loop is CASSRGTSGGAQGLAKNIQYF. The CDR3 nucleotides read TGCGCCAGCAGCCGAGGGACTAGCGGGGGGGCTCAAGGGCTGGCCAAAAACATTCAGTACTTC.

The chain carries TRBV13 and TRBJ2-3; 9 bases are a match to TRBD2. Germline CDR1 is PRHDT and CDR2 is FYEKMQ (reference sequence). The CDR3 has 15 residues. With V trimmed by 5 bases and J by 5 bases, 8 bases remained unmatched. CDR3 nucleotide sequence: TGTGCCAGCAGCCTTCTTCTGACTAGCGGAGATACGCAGTATTTT. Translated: CASSLLLTSGDTQYF.

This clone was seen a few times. CDR3 DNA: TGTGCCAGCAGGACCGCCGGGTCGTACGAGCAGTACGTC. It specifies CASRTAGSYEQYV. V gene TRBV6-6 combines with J gene TRBJ2-7, with D unresolved. V was clipped by 6 bases and J by 4 bases, with 13 bases between them. The germline V gene encodes CDR1 MNHNY and CDR2 SVGAGI (reference sequence). This CDR3 has 13 residues.

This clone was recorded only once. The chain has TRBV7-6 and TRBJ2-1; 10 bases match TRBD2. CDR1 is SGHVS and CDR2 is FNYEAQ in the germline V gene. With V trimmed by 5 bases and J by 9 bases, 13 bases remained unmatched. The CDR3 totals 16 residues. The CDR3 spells CASSHRTSGRAGEQFF. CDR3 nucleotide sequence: TGTGCCAGCAGCCACAGGACTAGCGGCAGGGCTGGTGAGCAGTTCTTC.

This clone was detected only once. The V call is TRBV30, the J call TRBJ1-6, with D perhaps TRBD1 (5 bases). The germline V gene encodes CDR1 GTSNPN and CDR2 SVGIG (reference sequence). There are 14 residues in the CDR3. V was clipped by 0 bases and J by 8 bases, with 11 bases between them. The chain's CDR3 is CAWSVRDLYSPLHF. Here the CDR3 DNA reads TGTGCCTGGAGTGTAAGGGACTTATATTCACCCCTCCACTTT.

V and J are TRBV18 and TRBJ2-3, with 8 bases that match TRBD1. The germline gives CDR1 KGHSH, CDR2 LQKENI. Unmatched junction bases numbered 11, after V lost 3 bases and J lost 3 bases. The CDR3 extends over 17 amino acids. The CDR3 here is CASSPARGQAKTDTQYF. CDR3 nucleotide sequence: TGTGCCAGCTCACCCGCCCGGGGACAGGCCAAAACAGATACGCAGTATTTT.

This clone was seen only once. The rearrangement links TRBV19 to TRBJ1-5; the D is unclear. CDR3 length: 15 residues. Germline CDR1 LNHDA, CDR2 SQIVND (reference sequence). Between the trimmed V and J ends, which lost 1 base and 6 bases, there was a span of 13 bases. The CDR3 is CASSIGGGRRQPQHF. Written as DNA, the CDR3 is TGTGCCAGTAGTATAGGTGGCGGAAGGCGTCAGCCCCAGCATTTT.

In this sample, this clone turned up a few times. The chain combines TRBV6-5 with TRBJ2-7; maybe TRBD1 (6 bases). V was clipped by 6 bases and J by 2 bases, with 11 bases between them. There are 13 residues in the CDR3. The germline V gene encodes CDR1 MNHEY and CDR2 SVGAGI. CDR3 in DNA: TGTGCCAGCAGCCAAGGACAGACCTACGAGCAGTACTTC. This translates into CASSQGQTYEQYF.

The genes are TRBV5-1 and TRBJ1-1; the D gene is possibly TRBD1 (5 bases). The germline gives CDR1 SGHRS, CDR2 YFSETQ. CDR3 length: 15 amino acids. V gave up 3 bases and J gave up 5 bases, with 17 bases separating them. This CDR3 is CASSWGQAGGTEAFF. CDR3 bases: TGCGCCAGCAGCTGGGGCCAAGCAGGCGGAACTGAAGCTTTCTTT.